This entry is about one TCR beta chain. Its antigen remains unknown. Sample treatment: over 15 received Ad26.COV2.S at low or high dose, single or two shots; about 5 received placebo; per-sample allocation not given. Day 63 after the first injection of vaccine or placebo was the sampling time. TCRdb's copy holds only in-frame clones and misses some; the assay was immunoSEQ multiplex PCR. Among about 350,000 clones listed, approximately 90% were seen once. The sample belongs to a study of Ad26.COV2.S vaccination and SARS-CoV-2 variants. As for the study in general: Donor participated within the Ad26.COV2.S arm of the COV1001 trial. In the study, Ad26.COV2.S was injected intramuscularly once, or twice 56 days apart. Study-level points and caveats: Vaccine recipients surpassed placebo recipients in spike-specific TCR breadth.

CDR3 length: 16 residues. V gave up 1 base and J gave up 0 bases, with 11 bases separating them. CDR1 and CDR2 (germline): SGHDN, FVKESK. The rearrangement links TRBV14 to TRBJ2-3, with D uncertain. This clonotype was sampled from a person between 18 and 60 years old who received the Ad26.COV2.S COVID-19 vaccine or a placebo. This sample comprised peripheral blood, obtained in a trial of Ad26.COV2.S vaccine versus placebo. The CDR3 sequence: CASSQVPLLSTDTQYF. CDR3 bases: TGTGCCAGCAGCCAAGTTCCTCTGCTTAGCACAGATACGCAGTATTTT.